The TCR beta chain under discussion was sequenced for a study of blood T cell repertoires in COVID-19. Study as a whole: From the United States, Italy and Spain came samples of acute and convalescent COVID-19.

Trimming removed 7 bases from V and 2 bases from J; junction bases left unmatched: 8. This CDR3 contains 15 residues. CDR1 LGHNT and CDR2 FRNRAP come from the germline V gene. Generated by immunoSEQ multiplex PCR, the TCRdb table keeps only in-frame clones and is missing some. The table shows under 300,000 clones, with about four fifths occurring only once. The chain links TRBV12-5 to TRBJ1-5, with 7 bases identical to TRBD1. The sequence was obtained from a woman aged 80 or over with acute or convalescent COVID-19. The specimen sequenced was peripheral blood. The CDR3 region has the DNA TGTGCTAGTGATGCCTACAGGGGTGGCAATCAGCCCCAGCATTTT. Translated, it gives CASDAYRGGNQPQHF.